This T cell receptor beta chain was retrieved from a study of CD8 T cells in Susac syndrome. Reverse transcription of about 0.5 to 1 ug RNA was performed with random hexamers. Each CDR3 protein gets one entry after TCRdb re-called the immunoSEQ multiplex PCR reads with MiXCR. Of about 84,000 distinct CDR3 sequences in the sample, roughly 95% were seen once. Germline CDR1 is SGHAT and CDR2 is FQNNGV. V lost 0 bases and J lost 2, with 8 bases in between. The CDR3 is 15 residues long. V is TRBV11-2 and J is TRBJ1-5; D remains unclear. The receptor was isolated from a human donor with Susac syndrome. Sequenced material: CD8+ T cells from PBMCs. The chain's CDR3 is CASSLDGERNQPQHF. CDR3 in DNA: TGTGCCAGCAGCTTAGATGGGGAACGCAATCAGCCCCAGCATTTT.